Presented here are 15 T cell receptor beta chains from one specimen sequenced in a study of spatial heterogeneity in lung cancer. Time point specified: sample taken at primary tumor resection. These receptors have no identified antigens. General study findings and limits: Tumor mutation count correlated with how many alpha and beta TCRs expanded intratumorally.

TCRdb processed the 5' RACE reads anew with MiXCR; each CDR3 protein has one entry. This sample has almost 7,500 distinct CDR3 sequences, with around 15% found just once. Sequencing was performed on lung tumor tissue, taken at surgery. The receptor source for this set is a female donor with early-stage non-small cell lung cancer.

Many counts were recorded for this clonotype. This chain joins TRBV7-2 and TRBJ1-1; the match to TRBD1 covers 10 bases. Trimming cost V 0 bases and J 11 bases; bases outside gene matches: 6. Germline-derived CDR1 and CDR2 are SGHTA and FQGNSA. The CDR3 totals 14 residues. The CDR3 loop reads CASSLARTGGRAFF. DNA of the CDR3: TGTGCCAGCAGCTTAGCCCGGACAGGGGGGCGCGCTTTCTTT.

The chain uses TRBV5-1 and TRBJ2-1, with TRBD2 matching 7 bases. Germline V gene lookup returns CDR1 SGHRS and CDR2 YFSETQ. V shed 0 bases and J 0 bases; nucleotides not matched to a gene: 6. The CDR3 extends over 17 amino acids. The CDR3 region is CASSLAGGSSSYNEQFF. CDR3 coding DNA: TGCGCCAGCAGCTTGGCCGGGGGGAGTAGCTCCTACAATGAGCAGTTCTTC.

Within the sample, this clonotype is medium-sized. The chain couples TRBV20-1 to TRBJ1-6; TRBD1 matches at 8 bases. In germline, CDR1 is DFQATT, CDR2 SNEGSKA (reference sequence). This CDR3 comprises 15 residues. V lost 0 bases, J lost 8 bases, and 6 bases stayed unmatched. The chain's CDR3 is CSARDDGQGHSPLHF. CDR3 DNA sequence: TGCAGTGCTAGAGATGACGGACAGGGTCATTCACCCCTCCACTTT.

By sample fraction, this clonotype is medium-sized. This CDR3 is CAWTTGMNTEAFF. As DNA, the CDR3 is TGTGCCTGGACTACAGGAATGAACACTGAAGCTTTCTTT. The chain couples TRBV30 to TRBJ1-1; D may be TRBD1 (5 bases). V lost 4 bases and J lost 0, with 9 bases in between. The CDR3 has 13 residues. Germline lookup yields CDR1 GTSNPN and CDR2 SVGIG (reference sequence).

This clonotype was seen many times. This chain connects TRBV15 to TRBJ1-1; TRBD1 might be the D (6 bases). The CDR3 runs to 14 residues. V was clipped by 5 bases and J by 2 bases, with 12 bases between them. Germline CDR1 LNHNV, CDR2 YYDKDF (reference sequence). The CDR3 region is CATSVGQLNTEAFF. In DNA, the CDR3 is TGTGCCACCAGCGTAGGACAGCTCAACACTGAAGCTTTCTTT. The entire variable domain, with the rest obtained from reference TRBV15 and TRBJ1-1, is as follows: DAMVIQNPRYQVTQFGKPVTLSCSQTLNHNVMYWYQQKSSQAPKLLFHYYDKDFNNEADTPDNFQSRRPNTSFCFLDIRSPGLGDTAMYLCATSVGQLNTEAFFGQGTRLTVV.

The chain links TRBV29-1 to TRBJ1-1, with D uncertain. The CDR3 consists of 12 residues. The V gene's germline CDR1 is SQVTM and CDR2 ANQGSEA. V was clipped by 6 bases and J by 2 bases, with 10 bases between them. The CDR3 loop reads CSVLQRNTEAFF. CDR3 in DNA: TGCAGCGTCCTACAGAGAAACACTGAAGCTTTCTTT.

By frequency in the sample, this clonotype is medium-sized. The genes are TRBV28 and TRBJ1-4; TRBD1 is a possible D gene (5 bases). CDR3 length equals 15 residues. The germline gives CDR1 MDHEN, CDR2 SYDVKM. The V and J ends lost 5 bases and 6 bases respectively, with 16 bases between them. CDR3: CASSAVRGVDEKLFF. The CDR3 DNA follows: TGTGCCAGCAGTGCCGTGAGGGGTGTGGATGAAAAACTGTTTTTT.

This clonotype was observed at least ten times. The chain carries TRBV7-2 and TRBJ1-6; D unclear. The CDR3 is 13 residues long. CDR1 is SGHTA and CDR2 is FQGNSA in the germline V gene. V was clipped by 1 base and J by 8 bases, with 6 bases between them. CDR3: CASSLVVHSPLHF. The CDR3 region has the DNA TGTGCCAGCAGCTTAGTCGTCCATTCACCCCTCCACTTT.

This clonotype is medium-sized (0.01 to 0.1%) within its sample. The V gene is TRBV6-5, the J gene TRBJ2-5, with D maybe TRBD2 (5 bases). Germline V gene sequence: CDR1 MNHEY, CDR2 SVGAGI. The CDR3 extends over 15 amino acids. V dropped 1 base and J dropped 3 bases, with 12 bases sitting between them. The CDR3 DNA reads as TGTGCCAGCAGTTACTTCCCACCCGGGAAAGAGACCCAGTACTTC. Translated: CASSYFPPGKETQYF.

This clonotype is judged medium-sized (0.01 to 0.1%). DNA for the CDR3: TGTGCCAGCAGTCCGGGACTCCTATACTACACCTTC. It encodes CASSPGLLYYTF. The genes are TRBV6-2 or TRBV6-3 and TRBJ1-2, with a weak D call TRBD1 (5 bases). The CDR3 sequence is 12 residues long. The germline CDR1 and CDR2 sequences are MNHEY and SVGEGT. Between the trimmed V and J ends, which lost 5 bases and 10 bases, there was a span of 14 bases.

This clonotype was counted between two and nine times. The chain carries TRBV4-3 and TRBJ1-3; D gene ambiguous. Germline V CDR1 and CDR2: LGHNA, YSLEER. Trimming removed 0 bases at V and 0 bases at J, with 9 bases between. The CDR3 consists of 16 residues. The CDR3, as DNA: TGCGCCAGCAGCCAAGATAGCGGGCCCTCTGGAAACACCATATATTTT. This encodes CASSQDSGPSGNTIYF.

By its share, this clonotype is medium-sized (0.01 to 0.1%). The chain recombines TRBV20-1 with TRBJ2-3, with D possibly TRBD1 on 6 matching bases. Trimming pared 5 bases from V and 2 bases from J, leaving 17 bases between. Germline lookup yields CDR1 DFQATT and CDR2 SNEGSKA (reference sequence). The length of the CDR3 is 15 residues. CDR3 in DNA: TGCAGTGCTGACCATGGGGGACACCCCACAGATACGCAGTATTTT. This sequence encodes CSADHGGHPTDTQYF.

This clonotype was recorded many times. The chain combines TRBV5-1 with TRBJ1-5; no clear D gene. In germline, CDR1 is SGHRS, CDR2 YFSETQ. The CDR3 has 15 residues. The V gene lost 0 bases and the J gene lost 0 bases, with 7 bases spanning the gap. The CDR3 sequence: CASSLEGYSNQPQHF. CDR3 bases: TGCGCCAGCAGCTTGGAAGGTTATAGCAATCAGCCCCAGCATTTT.

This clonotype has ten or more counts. This chain's CDR3 is CASSRNPNTEAFF. CDR3 bases: TGTGCCAGCAGCCGGAACCCTAACACTGAAGCTTTCTTT. This chain links TRBV9 with TRBJ1-1, with no clear D. The CDR3 totals 13 residues. In germline, CDR1 is SGDLS, CDR2 YYNGEE. The V gene lost 4 bases and the J gene lost 2 bases, with 9 bases spanning the gap.

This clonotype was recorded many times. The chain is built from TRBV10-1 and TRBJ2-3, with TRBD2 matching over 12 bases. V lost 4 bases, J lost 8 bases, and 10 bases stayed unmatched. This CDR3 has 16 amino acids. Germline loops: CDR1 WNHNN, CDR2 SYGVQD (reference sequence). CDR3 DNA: TGCGCCAGCAGTGGGAAACTAGCGGGGGGCCTTGGTACGCAGTATTTT. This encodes CASSGKLAGGLGTQYF.